This TCR beta chain was observed in a study of T cell repertoires in cytomegalovirus infection. Study-wide findings and caveats: HLA-C-restricted CMV-specific TCR beta clonotypes were dominant in the ex vivo response. Based on cumulative public TCR beta family frequency, carriers of CMV plus the relevant HLA were identified.

On this clonotype: The antigen is not known.

MiXCR, applied by TCRdb to the reads, yields one record per CDR3 protein. Seen here are 150,000 or so distinct CDR3 sequences, 32% observed once, and the top ten hold about 50%. The V gene end was trimmed by 6 bases and the J gene end by 4 bases; junction bases not matched to a gene: 8. From germline, CDR1 is MNHEY and CDR2 SVGEGT. The CDR3 length is 15 residues. The specimen was CD8+ T cells from cultured PBMCs, collected from culture after CMV antigen stimulation. This TCR derives from a human donor in good health (CMV status not recorded). Some clones in this sample may be carry-over from other donors' samples. The chain has TRBV6-2 or TRBV6-3 and TRBJ2-1; 8 nucleotides line up with TRBD2. DNA for the CDR3: TGTGCCAGCAGCCCGATTGCGGGGGGTTACAATGAGCAGTTCTTC. Translation gives CASSPIAGGYNEQFF.